This T cell receptor beta chain stems from a study of T cell repertoires in aging, cancer and after chemotherapy. Study in general: Pre- and post-chemotherapy samples were paired from chronic lymphocytic leukemia patients treated with fludarabine- or bendamustine-based regimens.

TRB rearrangements spanning V, D and J were amplified using mixed TRB-A/B primers. Using its own MiXCR run on the multiplex PCR reads, TCRdb lists one record per CDR3 protein. Of nearly 7,500 distinct CDR3 sequences in the sample, 30% were seen once. The template was genomic DNA from peripheral blood, not RNA. Notes on the study in general: Lymphoid organ infiltration in hematological cancer patients may impair thymic emigration or peripheral T cell expansion. Compared with age-matched healthy donors, untreated hematological or solid cancer patients showed higher blood TCR clonality.

In its sample, this clonotype is medium-sized. Its specificity is not known. The germline gives CDR1 MRHNA, CDR2 SNTAGT. Trimming took 4 bases from V and 1 from J, leaving 6 bases between them. The CDR3 spans 13 residues. The sequencing sample was made of blood. The chain is built from TRBV6-4 and TRBJ2-3; no clear D gene. The sequence came from a human donor with a blood cancer. The CDR3 sequence is CASSASGTDTQYF. The DNA of the CDR3 is TGTGCCAGCAGTGCATCAGGCACAGATACGCAGTATTTT.